This section outlines one T cell receptor beta chain sequence together with its context. The authors' processing: Out-of-frame sequences were removed, leaving 2 million to 2.5 million distinct TCRbeta sequences. Clones were sequenced by immunoSEQ multiplex PCR, and TCRdb holds only the in-frame ones, with some missing. V, J and clone size are taken as reported in that table, and D and trimming were inferred from the DNA itself. The data show about 57,000 clones, approximately 79% seen once. These data belong to a study of memory CD4+ T cells and cytomegalovirus serostatus. Single viable CD3+CD4+CD8-CD45RO+ cells were sorted as the memory CD4+ T cells. Serum IgG to CMV pp150, pp28, p38 and p52 defined serostatus. The V gene's germline CDR1 is SGHTA and CDR2 FQGNSA. The length of the CDR3 is 14 residues. The V and J ends lost 5 bases and 2 bases, in that order; junction bases with no gene match: 5.

The sample comprised memory CD4+ T cells from blood. This clonotype was sampled from an adult in good health and CMV-seronegative. The chain couples TRBV7-2 to TRBJ2-7; 8 nucleotides match TRBD1. The CDR3 DNA sequence: TGTGCCAGCAGCGTTTCCAGGGGGCCCTACGAGCAGTACTTC. This gives the protein CASSVSRGPYEQYF.